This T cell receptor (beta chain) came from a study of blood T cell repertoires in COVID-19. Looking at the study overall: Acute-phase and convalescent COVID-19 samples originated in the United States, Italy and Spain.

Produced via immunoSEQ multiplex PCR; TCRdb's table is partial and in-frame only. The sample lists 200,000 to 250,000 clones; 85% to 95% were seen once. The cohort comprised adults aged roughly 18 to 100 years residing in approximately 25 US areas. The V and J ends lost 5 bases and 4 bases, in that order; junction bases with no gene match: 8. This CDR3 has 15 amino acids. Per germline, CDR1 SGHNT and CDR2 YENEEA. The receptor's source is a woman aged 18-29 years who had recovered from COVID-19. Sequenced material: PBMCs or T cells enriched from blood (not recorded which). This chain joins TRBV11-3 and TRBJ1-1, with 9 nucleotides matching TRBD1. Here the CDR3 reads CASSPRTGESTEAFF. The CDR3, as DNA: TGTGCCAGCAGCCCCAGGACAGGGGAGAGCACTGAAGCTTTCTTT. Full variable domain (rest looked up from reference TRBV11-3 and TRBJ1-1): EAGVVQSPRYKIIEKKQPVAFWCNPISGHNTLYWYLQNLGQGPELLIRYENEEAVDDSQLPKDRFSAERLKGVDSTLKIQPAELGDSAVYLCASSPRTGESTEAFFGQGTRLTVV.